This passage covers 29 T cell receptor beta chains from one sample sequenced in a study of blood T cell repertoires in COVID-19. Data came from immunoSEQ multiplex PCR; TCRdb stores just in-frame clones and leaves some out. Of about 350,000 clones in the sample, about 90% are singletons; the top ten hold 1%. The specimen was PBMCs or T cells enriched from blood (not recorded which). These receptors were collected from a woman in her 30s who had recovered from COVID-19.

The genes are TRBV7-9 and TRBJ1-4; 9 bases map to TRBD1. This CDR3 has 16 residues. Per germline, CDR1 SEHNR and CDR2 FQNEAQ (reference sequence). V gave up 5 bases and J gave up 8 bases; unmatched junction bases: 12. CDR3 residues: CASSPPRGQGDEKLFF. The CDR3 nucleotides are TGTGCCAGCAGCCCCCCTCGGGGACAGGGAGACGAAAAACTGTTTTTT.

This chain connects TRBV6-2 or TRBV6-3 to TRBJ2-1, with TRBD1 matching 8 bases. The J segment lost 8 bases and the V segment lost 2 bases, leaving 11 bases of the junction unmatched. CDR3 length: 16 residues. Germline assignment: CDR1 MNHEY and CDR2 SVGEGT. This CDR3 is CASSYRAPRGRDEQFF. The CDR3 DNA is TGTGCCAGCAGTTACAGGGCCCCCAGGGGGCGAGATGAGCAGTTCTTC.

The chain combines TRBV2 with TRBJ2-6; TRBD2 aligns across 7 bases. Germline V gene sequence: CDR1 SNHLY, CDR2 FYNNEI. V lost 6 bases and J lost 2; bases outside the gene matches: 7. There are 16 residues in the CDR3. CDR3 in DNA: TGTGCCAGCAGGATGGGCGCGGGGGCTGGGGCCAACGTCCTGACTTTC. Its protein product is CASRMGAGAGANVLTF.

The chain combines TRBV5-6 with TRBJ1-5; TRBD1 agrees at 7 bases. From germline, CDR1 is SGHDT and CDR2 YYEEEE. The CDR3 has 16 residues. The trim removed 0 bases at V and 3 bases at J, leaving 6 bases unmatched. CDR3 coding DNA: TGTGCCAGCAGCTTGGAGGGCAGGGGGATCAATCAGCCCCAGCATTTT. It encodes CASSLEGRGINQPQHF. Using reference TRBV5-6 and TRBJ1-5 for the parts outside the CDR3, the full variable domain is DAGVTQSPTHLIKTRGQQVTLRCSPKSGHDTVSWYQQALGQGPQFIFQYYEEEERQRGNFPDRFSGHQFPNYSSELNVNALLLGDSALYLCASSLEGRGINQPQHFGDGTRLSIL.

V usage is TRBV4-1 and J usage is TRBJ1-4; D unclear. Germline V gives CDR1 MGHRA, CDR2 YSYEKL. The CDR3 totals 15 residues. Trimming stripped 0 bases from V and 7 bases from J, with 12 bases between. Here the CDR3 DNA reads TGCGCCAGCAGCCAAGATCAGTCAACGGGTGAAAAACTGTTTTTT. Protein: CASSQDQSTGEKLFF.

The chain employs TRBV7-2 and TRBJ1-3, with D possibly TRBD1 on 5 matching bases. CDR3 length: 15 residues. Germline lookup yields CDR1 SGHTA and CDR2 FQGNSA. Trimming took 5 bases from V and 0 from J, leaving 11 bases between them. CDR3 in amino acids: CASSQTVISGNTIYF. The CDR3 region has the DNA TGTGCCAGCAGCCAGACAGTTATCTCTGGAAACACCATATATTTT. Variable domain in full (rest from reference TRBV7-2 and TRBJ1-3): GAGVSQSPSNKVTEKGKDVELRCDPISGHTALYWYRQSLGQGLEFLIYFQGNSAPDKSGLPSDRFSAERTGGSVSTLTIQRTQQEDSAVYLCASSQTVISGNTIYFGEGSWLTVV.

The rearrangement links TRBV12-5 to TRBJ2-7, with D maybe TRBD1 (6 bases). Germline lookup yields CDR1 LGHNT and CDR2 FRNRAP. Trimming took off 6 bases at V and 6 bases at J, with 27 bases between the two ends. CDR3 length: 17 residues. The CDR3 spells CASGAHSHRDPGCEQYF. The CDR3 nucleotides read TGTGCTAGTGGCGCCCACTCCCACAGGGACCCAGGGTGCGAGCAGTACTTC.

This clone was recorded a few times. V gene TRBV19 combines with J gene TRBJ1-1; maybe TRBD1 (6 bases). Germline CDR1 and CDR2: LNHDA and SQIVND (reference sequence). CDR3 length: 15 residues. Trimming removed 0 bases at V and 3 bases at J, with 11 bases between. CDR3 sequence: CASSIEDRPHTEAFF. In DNA, the CDR3 is TGTGCCAGTAGTATAGAGGACAGACCGCACACTGAAGCTTTCTTT.

This chain joins TRBV15 and TRBJ1-1, with 9 bases identical to TRBD1. This CDR3 contains 16 residues. The ends lost 3 bases at V and 1 base at J; junction bases unmatched: 6. The germline V gene has CDR1 LNHNV and CDR2 YYDKDF (reference sequence). The CDR3 here is CATSSHRGLRNTEAFF. CDR3 DNA sequence: TGTGCCACCAGCAGTCACAGGGGGCTGAGGAACACTGAAGCTTTCTTT.

This chain connects TRBV2 to TRBJ2-3; the match to TRBD2 covers 11 bases. Germline V lookup: CDR1 SNHLY, CDR2 FYNNEI. The V gene end was trimmed by 7 bases and the J gene end by 1 base; junction bases not matched to a gene: 4. This CDR3 has 15 residues. CDR3 bases: TGTGCCAGCACCTCGGGACTAGCGGGCACAGATACGCAGTATTTT. It yields the protein CASTSGLAGTDTQYF.

The CDR3 loop is CASSTRGRETQYF. CDR3 bases: TGTGCCAGCAGTACCAGAGGGCGAGAGACCCAGTACTTC. The V and J genes are TRBV12-3 or TRBV12-4 and TRBJ2-5; D perhaps matches TRBD2 (5 bases). The V gene lost 5 bases and the J gene lost 4 bases, with 11 bases spanning the gap. There are 13 residues in the CDR3.

V and J are TRBV5-1 and TRBJ2-2; 8 bases are a match to TRBD2. This CDR3 has 16 residues. V was clipped by 4 bases and J by 3 bases; unmatched bases: 8. Germline V CDR1 and CDR2: SGHRS, YFSETQ. CDR3 bases: TGCGCCAGCAGCGCTGGGGCGGGGGGCGACACCGGGGAGCTGTTTTTT. Its translation is CASSAGAGGDTGELFF.

This clone was detected only once. The chain combines TRBV9 with TRBJ1-4, with 10 bases that match TRBD1. The CDR3 contains 14 residues. V shed 3 bases and J 6 bases; nucleotides not matched to a gene: 2. The V gene's germline CDR1 is SGDLS and CDR2 YYNGEE. The CDR3 bases are TGTGCCAGCAGCGCCGGGACAGGGGATGAAAAACTGTTTTTT. It specifies CASSAGTGDEKLFF.

This clone was found once. This chain connects TRBV18 to TRBJ1-5, with 8 bases that match TRBD1. Germline lookup yields CDR1 KGHSH and CDR2 LQKENI. This CDR3 contains 16 residues. The junction had 8 bases not matched to a gene; V was cut back by 3 bases and J by 4 bases. CDR3 DNA sequence: TGTGCCAGCTCACCCGGGACAGGAGGAAGGAATCAGCCCCAGCATTTT. Translating it yields CASSPGTGGRNQPQHF.

The rearrangement joins TRBV2 to TRBJ1-4, with D possibly TRBD1 on 6 matching bases. Germline CDR1 is SNHLY and CDR2 is FYNNEI. V lost 7 bases to trimming and J lost 8 bases, with 14 bases between them. The CDR3 covers 13 residues. This CDR3 reads CASKGGGGEKLFF. The CDR3 DNA is TGTGCCAGCAAGGGAGGGGGAGGAGAAAAACTGTTTTTT. The full variable domain, rest sourced from reference TRBV2 and TRBJ1-4, is EPEVTQTPSHQVTQMGQEVILRCVPISNHLYFYWYRQILGQKVEFLVSFYNNEISEKSEIFDDQFSVERPDGSNFTLKIRSTKLEDSAMYFCASKGGGGEKLFFGSGTQLSVL.

The rearrangement uses TRBV28 and TRBJ1-5; possibly TRBD1 for D (5 bases). Trimming removed 6 bases from V and 4 bases from J, with 7 bases in between. CDR1 is MDHEN and CDR2 is SYDVKM in the germline V gene. The CDR3 contains 12 residues. DNA for the CDR3: TGTGCCAGCAGAGACAGTAATCAGCCCCAGCATTTT. It encodes CASRDSNQPQHF.

This clone has more than one count but fewer than ten. CDR3 nucleotide sequence: TGTGCCAGCAGCACCAGCTCTGGAAACACCATATATTTT. Protein sequence: CASSTSSGNTIYF. The J gene is TRBJ1-3, the V gene TRBV3-1 (or the pseudogene TRBV3-2), with D unresolved. This CDR3 contains 13 residues. Deletions cut 5 bases from V and 0 bases from J, with 5 bases between. Germline-derived CDR1 and CDR2 are LGHDT and YNNKEL (reference sequence).

Comments on this clone: One end of the junction is discordant with germline, which a read error may explain. J is TRBJ1-2 and V is TRBV6-1, with D unresolved. CDR3 length: 11 residues. The germline CDR1 and CDR2 sequences are MNHNS and SASEGT. CDR3 sequence reads: CASSELSEAAF. The CDR3 DNA is TGTGCCAGCAGTGAACTGTCGGAGGCAGCCTTC.

This chain connects TRBV24-1 to TRBJ1-2; maybe TRBD1 (5 bases). This CDR3 comprises 14 residues. The germline V gene encodes CDR1 KGHDR and CDR2 SFDVKD. V lost 6 bases to trimming and J lost 2 bases, with 12 bases between them. This chain's CDR3 is CATSRAGSNYGYTF. In DNA, the CDR3 is TGTGCCACCAGTCGGGCAGGGTCGAACTATGGCTACACCTTC.

V is TRBV30 and J is TRBJ2-7; a possible D gene is TRBD2 (5 bases). Germline loops: CDR1 GTSNPN, CDR2 SVGIG (reference sequence). Trimming took off 8 bases at V and 2 bases at J, with 19 bases between the two ends. The CDR3 consists of 14 residues. The CDR3 loop is CAGTRAGPTYEQYF. The CDR3 region has the DNA TGTGCCGGTACCCGGGCGGGCCCAACCTACGAGCAGTACTTC.

The rearrangement joins TRBV28 to TRBJ2-3, with 7 nucleotides matching TRBD1. After removal of 7 bases from V and 0 bases from J, the junction contained 13 bases not matched to a gene. The germline V gene encodes CDR1 MDHEN and CDR2 SYDVKM. There are 17 residues in the CDR3. CDR3 amino acids: CASNYGFWTGSTDTQYF. The CDR3 nucleotides are TGTGCCAGCAACTACGGCTTTTGGACAGGTAGCACAGATACGCAGTATTTT.

This clone has just one count. The gene calls are TRBV10-2 and TRBJ2-7; 8 nucleotides line up with TRBD1. Germline V gives CDR1 WSHSY, CDR2 SAAADI. The CDR3 is made up of 14 amino acids. V was clipped by 2 bases and J by 6 bases; unmatched bases: 6. DNA of the CDR3: TGCGCCAGCAGTGAGGAAGGCAGGGGGCTCGAGCAGTACTTC. It encodes CASSEEGRGLEQYF.

The genes are TRBV13 and TRBJ2-3, with D possibly TRBD2 on 6 matching bases. The CDR3 has 15 residues. V dropped 7 bases and J dropped 3 bases, with 17 bases sitting between them. Germline-derived CDR1 and CDR2 are PRHDT and FYEKMQ (reference sequence). The CDR3 DNA sequence: TGTGCCAGCAATCGTAGGGAGGCGGGTACAGATACGCAGTATTTT. This codes for CASNRREAGTDTQYF. The variable domain in full, with the rest retrieved from reference TRBV13 and TRBJ2-3, is AAGVIQSPRHLIKEKRETATLKCYPIPRHDTVYWYQQGPGQDPQFLISFYEKMQSDKGSIPDRFSAQQFSDYHSELNMSSLELGDSALYFCASNRREAGTDTQYFGPGTRLTVL.

As regards this clone: The junction does not match germline at one end; this may be a read error. The V call is TRBV10-1, the J call TRBJ2-1; TRBD2 aligns across 11 bases. This CDR3 region has 16 residues. CDR1 WNHNN and CDR2 SYGVQD come from the germline V gene (reference sequence). CDR3 loop: CASSVAGGPSFNEQFF. The CDR3 DNA reads as TGCGCCAGCAGTGTAGCGGGGGGGCCTTCCTTCAATGAGCAGTTCTTC.

V is TRBV28 and J is TRBJ1-2; TRBD1 matches at 9 bases. The CDR3 is 15 amino acids. The V and J ends lost 2 bases and 8 bases, in that order; junction bases with no gene match: 9. CDR1 is MDHEN, CDR2 SYDVKM, per germline. DNA for the CDR3: TGTGCCAGCAGTTTACCCGGGACAGGGTTTGGGGGCTACACCTTC. Protein sequence: CASSLPGTGFGGYTF.

The chain combines TRBV29-1 with TRBJ1-1, with unresolved D. V dropped 0 bases and J dropped 2 bases, with 7 bases sitting between them. The CDR3 consists of 13 residues. In germline, CDR1 is SQVTM, CDR2 ANQGSEA. CDR3 sequence: CSVEEWANTEAFF. CDR3 nucleotide sequence: TGCAGCGTTGAAGAGTGGGCCAACACTGAAGCTTTCTTT.

The V gene is TRBV5-1, the J gene TRBJ2-3; 10 nucleotides align to TRBD1. Trimming cost V 4 bases and J 0 bases; bases outside gene matches: 5. Germline V gene lookup returns CDR1 SGHRS and CDR2 YFSETQ. This CDR3 contains 16 residues. The CDR3 protein is CASSLGQGVSTDTQYF. The DNA for the CDR3 is TGCGCCAGCAGCCTAGGACAGGGGGTTAGCACAGATACGCAGTATTTT.

In regard to this clone: Other DNA sequences in the same sample also yield this CDR3. This chain links TRBV28 with TRBJ1-6; TRBD1 matches 10 bases. The CDR3 loop spans 15 amino acids. V dropped 5 bases and J dropped 9; count of bases not matched to a gene: 7. CDR1 and CDR2 (germline): MDHEN, SYDVKM. DNA for the CDR3: TGTGCCAGCAGTCCAGGGACAGGGGTGGGTTCACCCCTCCACTTT. Protein: CASSPGTGVGSPLHF. Complete variable domain (other parts from reference TRBV28 and TRBJ1-6): DVKVTQSSRYLVKRTGEKVFLECVQDMDHENMFWYRQDPGLGLRLIYFSYDVKMKEKGDIPEGYSVSREKKERFSLILESASTNQTSMYLCASSPGTGVGSPLHFGNGTRLTVT.

V usage is TRBV11-2 and J usage is TRBJ1-4; D gene ambiguous. Trimming stripped 2 bases from V and 1 base from J, with 14 bases between. The CDR3 length is 17 residues. Germline values: CDR1 SGHAT, CDR2 FQNNGV. DNA of the CDR3: TGTGCCAGCAGCTTACACCCGGCGGGGAAAACTAATGAAAAACTGTTTTTT. Translated, it gives CASSLHPAGKTNEKLFF.